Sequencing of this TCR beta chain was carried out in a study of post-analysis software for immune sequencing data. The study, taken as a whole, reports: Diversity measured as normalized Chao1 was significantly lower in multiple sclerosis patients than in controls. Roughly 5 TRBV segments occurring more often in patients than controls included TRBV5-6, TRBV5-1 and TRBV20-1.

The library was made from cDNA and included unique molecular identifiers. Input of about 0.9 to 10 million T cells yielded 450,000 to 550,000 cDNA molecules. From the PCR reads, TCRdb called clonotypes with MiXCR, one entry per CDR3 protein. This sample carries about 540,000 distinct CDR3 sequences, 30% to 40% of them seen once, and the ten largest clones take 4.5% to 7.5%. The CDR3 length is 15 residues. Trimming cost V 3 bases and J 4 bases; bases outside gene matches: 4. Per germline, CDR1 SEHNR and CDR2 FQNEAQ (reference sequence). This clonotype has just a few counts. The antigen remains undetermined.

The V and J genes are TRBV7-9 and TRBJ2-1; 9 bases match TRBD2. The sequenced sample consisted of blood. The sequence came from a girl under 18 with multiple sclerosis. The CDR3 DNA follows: TGTGCCAGCAGCTTCAAGCGGGGGGTTTACAATGAGCAGTTCTTC. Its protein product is CASSFKRGVYNEQFF.